This T cell receptor (beta chain) emerged from a study of control samples from healthy donors and cancer patients. Assay used: immunoSEQ multiplex PCR; TCRdb lists only in-frame clones, some missing. The data contain about 130,000 clones, less than 95% of them seen just once; the ten biggest clones take up around 8.1%. Trimming removed 3 bases from V and 4 bases from J; junction bases left unmatched: 5. There are 14 residues in the CDR3. The germline gives CDR1 SEHNR, CDR2 FQNEAQ (reference sequence). This chain connects TRBV7-9 to TRBJ1-2; the match to TRBD1 covers 7 bases. Specimen: blood. The clonotype originates from a man younger than 35 in good health. The CDR3: CASSLGGQAYGYTF. In DNA, the CDR3 is TGTGCCAGCAGCTTGGGAGGACAGGCCTATGGCTACACCTTC. The full variable domain, rest sourced from reference TRBV7-9 and TRBJ1-2, is DTGVSQNPRHKITKRGQNVTFRCDPISEHNRLYWYRQTLGQGPEFLTYFQNEAQLEKSRLLSDRFSAERPKGSFSTLEIQRTEQGDSAMYLCASSLGGQAYGYTFGSGTRLTVV.